Shown below are 22 T cell receptor beta chains from a single sample sequenced in a study of tumor and adjacent non-tumor tissue in lung cancer. A modified ARM-PCR protocol with three rounds of nested PCR amplified TCRbeta. One entry per CDR3 protein results from TCRdb running MiXCR on the multiplex PCR reads. The sample consists of 90,000 to 120,000 distinct CDR3 sequences, 55% to 65% of them appearing once. RNA was extracted from bulk tissue without any cell sorting. This non-tumor lung sample came from over 3 cm beyond the tumor edge. The sequenced sample was distant non-tumor lung tissue. The receptors derive from a man aged 30 to 39 with non-small cell lung cancer.

The chain recombines TRBV4-3 with TRBJ2-1; a possible D gene is TRBD1 (6 bases). V lost 0 bases, J lost 2 bases, and 14 bases lay in between. The germline V gene has CDR1 LGHNA and CDR2 YSLEER. This CDR3 spans 17 amino acids. Here the CDR3 DNA reads TGCGCCAGCAGCCAAGATGGAGCTGGGGGCGCCTACAATGAGCAGTTCTTC. Its translation is CASSQDGAGGAYNEQFF.

The chain recombines TRBV29-1 with TRBJ1-2; D is undetermined. Germline V gene data show CDR1 as SQVTM and CDR2 as ANQGSEA. The CDR3 is 15 residues long. Deletions cut 3 bases from V and 8 bases from J, with 22 bases between. CDR3 region: CSVDVARAFLRGYTF. CDR3 in DNA: TGCAGCGTTGATGTGGCAAGGGCGTTCCTGAGAGGCTACACCTTC.

On this clonotype itself: This sequence may be a read error, since a much larger clone differs from it by one base. The chain recombines TRBV20-1 with TRBJ2-3; 13 bases line up with TRBD2. The V gene end was trimmed by 3 bases and the J gene end by 9 bases; junction bases not matched to a gene: 3. The CDR3 consists of 13 residues. Germline V lookup: CDR1 DFQATT, CDR2 SNEGSKA (reference sequence). The CDR3 region is CSASRLAGGTQYF. The CDR3 region has the DNA TGCAGTGCTAGCCGACTAGCGGGAGGCACGCAGTATTTT.

This chain connects TRBV6-5 to TRBJ1-6; D might be TRBD1 (5 bases). V lost 2 bases and J 6 bases, leaving 14 bases between the germline ends. This CDR3 has 16 residues. Germline V gene sequence: CDR1 MNHEY, CDR2 SVGAGI. CDR3 residues: CASSYGVGGLNSPLHF. The CDR3 DNA follows: TGTGCCAGCAGTTACGGTGTTGGGGGACTTAATTCACCCCTCCACTTT.

The chain carries TRBV4-2 and TRBJ2-7; TRBD2 aligns across 9 bases. This CDR3 has 16 amino acids. Germline V gene lookup returns CDR1 LGHNA and CDR2 YNFKEQ. J gave up 2 bases and V 0 bases, and 5 bases lay outside the gene matches. CDR3 sequence: CASSQDLASGAYEQYF. The CDR3 DNA reads as TGTGCCAGCAGCCAAGATTTGGCTAGCGGGGCCTACGAGCAGTACTTC.

The rearrangement uses TRBV24-1 and TRBJ1-5; tentative D call: TRBD1 (6 bases). V lost 6 bases and J lost 1, with 18 bases in between. This CDR3 is built from 17 residues. CDR1 is KGHDR and CDR2 is SFDVKD in the germline V gene. The CDR3 sequence: CATSPGHGQGSNQPQHF. The CDR3 nucleotides read TGTGCCACCAGTCCGGGGCATGGGCAGGGGAGCAATCAGCCCCAGCATTTT.

This clonotype was picked up many times. The chain carries TRBV20-1 and TRBJ2-3; D tentatively fits TRBD1 or TRBD2 (6 bases each). V shed 0 bases and J shed 4 bases, with 17 bases lying between them. CDR3 size: 16 residues. Germline loops: CDR1 DFQATT, CDR2 SNEGSKA (reference sequence). The CDR3 protein is CSARDPRGGLADTQYF. CDR3 bases: TGCAGTGCTAGAGATCCGCGAGGGGGGTTGGCAGATACGCAGTATTTT.

This chain uses TRBV5-1 with TRBJ2-3; 13 bases map to TRBD2. This CDR3 contains 19 residues. The V gene end was trimmed by 3 bases and the J gene end by 0 bases; junction bases not matched to a gene: 10. Germline V gives CDR1 SGHRS, CDR2 YFSETQ. The CDR3 DNA follows: TGCGCCAGCAGCTCGGCCCTGACTAGCGGGGGGATTAGCACAGATACGCAGTATTTT. Translated, it gives CASSSALTSGGISTDTQYF.

This clonotype has ten or more counts. This sequence joins TRBV7-8 and TRBJ2-3; 7 positions match TRBD1. Germline V CDR1 and CDR2: SGHVS, FQNEAQ. The CDR3 is made up of 16 amino acids. V lost 1 base and J lost 4; bases outside the gene matches: 8. The CDR3 DNA is TGTGCCAGCAGCTTAGATCCGACAGGGTTGGCAGATACGCAGTATTTT. Translation gives CASSLDPTGLADTQYF.

Turning to this clonotype: At one of its ends the junction is not consistent with the germline gene, which may arise from a read error. This chain links TRBV4-1 with TRBJ1-5; D gene ambiguous. CDR1 is MGHRA and CDR2 is YSYEKL in the germline V gene. This CDR3 is 13 amino acids long. The CDR3: CTSSQDSNQSQHF. The CDR3 nucleotides read TGCACCAGCAGCCAAGATAGCAATCAGTCCCAGCATTTT.

The chain carries TRBV20-1 and TRBJ2-3, with D possibly TRBD2 on 6 matching bases. The CDR3 loop spans 15 amino acids. Germline V gives CDR1 DFQATT, CDR2 SNEGSKA (reference sequence). The CDR3 spells CNAPSGGESTDTQYF. CDR3 bases: TGCAATGCACCGAGCGGAGGGGAAAGCACAGATACGCAGTATTTT.

Concerning this clonotype: The conserved phenylalanine or tryptophan is not found at the CDR3 terminus, so this likely reflects a read error. It is unclear where the CDR3 begins or ends on the DNA, so no DNA is shown, and the CDR3 is as TCRdb lists it. The rearrangement links TRBV20-1 to TRBJ1-1. The V gene's germline CDR1 is DFQATT and CDR2 SNEGSKA (reference sequence). With termini counted, the CDR3 has 14 amino acids. The CDR3: CSAREVGLDTEAFI.

This chain connects TRBV6-5 to TRBJ2-2; no definite D call. Germline-derived CDR1 and CDR2 are MNHEY and SVGAGI. The CDR3 covers 16 residues. The germline V and J ends were trimmed by 7 bases and 11 bases, with 26 bases remaining between them. The CDR3 bases are TGTGCCAGCAACCCGGACCTGGCCAGCTTTTTCGGAGAGCTGTTTTTT. It yields the protein CASNPDLASFFGELFF.

The gene calls are TRBV2 and TRBJ1-1; TRBD1 might be the D (5 bases). Trimming left V 3 bases short and J 1 base short, with 12 bases between. The length of the CDR3 is 15 residues. CDR1 is SNHLY and CDR2 is FYNNEI in the germline V gene. The DNA for the CDR3 is TGTGCCAGCAGTGAGTTGAGGGGCGCGAACACTGAAGCTTTCTTT. It translates to CASSELRGANTEAFF. The full variable domain, with the rest looked up from reference TRBV2 and TRBJ1-1, is EPEVTQTPSHQVTQMGQEVILRCVPISNHLYFYWYRQILGQKVEFLVSFYNNEISEKSEIFDDQFSVERPDGSNFTLKIRSTKLEDSAMYFCASSELRGANTEAFFGQGTRLTVV.

Turning to this clonotype: A read error may explain this, as a much larger clone is one base away. The rearrangement links TRBV12-3 or TRBV12-4 to TRBJ1-6; 8 nucleotides agree with TRBD1. This CDR3 is 14 amino acids long. CDR3 sequence reads: CASRLGQGNPPLHF. Written as DNA, the CDR3 is TGTGCCAGCAGACTTGGACAGGGTAATCCACCCCTCCACTTT.

This clonotype counts as large. V and J are TRBV11-1 and TRBJ2-2, with 7 bases aligning to TRBD1. This CDR3 is 15 amino acids long. Unmatched junction bases numbered 8, after V lost 5 bases and J lost 5 bases. Looked up from germline, CDR1 is SGHAT and CDR2 is FQDESV (reference sequence). The CDR3 DNA is TGTGCCAGCAGCCCAAGCCCACAGGGGACCGGGGAGCTGTTTTTT. Translating gives CASSPSPQGTGELFF.

Concerning this clonotype: One base away lies a much larger clone, so this may be a sequencing read error. The V and J genes are TRBV12-3 or TRBV12-4 and TRBJ2-3; TRBD2 matches 10 bases. The CDR3 has 15 residues. DNA for the CDR3: TGTGTCAGCAGATCTCTAGCGGGGGGCACAGATACGCAGTATTTT. Translation gives CVSRSLAGGTDTQYF.

As for this clonotype: The CDR3 carries no conserved terminal phenylalanine or tryptophan, so it likely arises from a read error. The gene calls are TRBV20-1 and TRBJ2-5; unclear D gene. Germline loops: CDR1 DFQATT, CDR2 SNEGSKA (reference sequence). The CDR3 runs 10 residues. The CDR3: CSALWETQYL. CDR3 sequence (DNA): TGTAGTGCCCTCTGGGAGACCCAGTACTTA.

As concerns this clonotype: At one end the junction does not follow the germline gene, possibly because of a read error. The rearrangement uses TRBV6-5 and TRBJ1-1; D is unclear. The CDR3 length is 13 residues. Germline lookup yields CDR1 MNHEY and CDR2 SVGAGI. DNA of the CDR3: TGTACCAGCAGTTACGGGATAGGTAATGAAGCTTTCTTT. Its translation is CTSSYGIGNEAFF.

On this clonotype: The junction departs from germline at one end; a sequencing error may be responsible. The V and J genes are TRBV10-3 and TRBJ2-7, with TRBD2 matching over 11 bases. The CDR3 loop spans 15 amino acids. Germline values: CDR1 ENHRY, CDR2 SYGVKD. The chain's CDR3 is CTISESSGGPGELYF. The CDR3 DNA follows: TGTACCATCAGTGAGTCTAGCGGGGGGCCTGGCGAGCTGTACTTC.

In this sample, this clonotype turned up many times. V is TRBV4-1 and J is TRBJ2-1; D is possibly TRBD1 (6 bases). CDR3 size: 15 residues. Trimming pared 0 bases from V and 8 bases from J, leaving 14 bases between. Germline CDR1 reads MGHRA; CDR2 reads YSYEKL. The CDR3 is CASSQDYSPGDEQFF. The CDR3 bases are TGCGCCAGCAGCCAAGATTATAGCCCAGGGGATGAGCAGTTCTTC.

Of note for this clonotype: A junction boundary mismatches the germline segment, possibly from a read error. The rearrangement joins TRBV11-3 to TRBJ2-3; D is possibly TRBD2 (7 bases). Germline CDR1 is SGHNT and CDR2 is YENEEA. There are 15 residues in the CDR3. CDR3 nucleotide sequence: TGTACCAGCAACTTGGGTTGGGGGGGCCGCGATACGCAGTATTTT. Its translation is CTSNLGWGGRDTQYF.